The 32 T cell receptor beta chains below come from one sample, sequenced in a study of early T cells in non-severe SARS-CoV-2 infection. TCRdb reprocessed the 5' RACE reads via MiXCR and lists one record per CDR3 protein. The sample consists of 25,000 to 35,000 distinct CDR3 sequences, roughly 5.7% of them appearing once. Sequences were obtained from whole blood. The receptor source for this set is an adult who was a healthcare worker with PCR-confirmed SARS-CoV-2 infection or an uninfected control (not recorded which).

There are many counts of this clonotype. The CDR3 nucleotides read TGTGCCAGCAGTTACTCGAGACAGGGGAGGGACGAGCAGTACGTC. This gives the protein CASSYSRQGRDEQYV. The chain has TRBV6-6 and TRBJ2-7; D may be TRBD1 (8 bases). Germline-derived CDR1 and CDR2 are MNHNY and SVGAGI (reference sequence). V was cut by 0 bases and J by 5 bases, with 14 bases left in between. The CDR3 spans 15 residues.

The sample holds many counts of this clonotype. This sequence joins TRBV29-1 and TRBJ2-1; unclear D gene. The CDR3 totals 14 residues. Trimming left V 6 bases short and J 6 bases short, with 18 bases between. Germline CDR1 SQVTM, CDR2 ANQGSEA. The CDR3 DNA reads as TGCAGCGTCTTCCTTTTCCGACTGCTCAATGAGCAGTTCTTC. It codes for CSVFLFRLLNEQFF.

V is TRBV9 and J is TRBJ1-4; a weak D match, TRBD1 (6 bases). CDR1 is SGDLS and CDR2 is YYNGEE in the germline V gene. The V and J ends lost 3 bases and 7 bases respectively, with 13 bases between them. CDR3 length: 14 residues. Written as DNA, the CDR3 is TGTGCCAGCAGCGGAACAGGGAGTGTTGAAAAACTGTTTTTT. As protein: CASSGTGSVEKLFF.

In this sample, this clonotype turned up many times. J is TRBJ2-1 and V is TRBV11-1; D unresolved. The germline CDR1 and CDR2 sequences are SGHAT and FQDESV (reference sequence). V was cut by 4 bases and J by 1 base, with 11 bases left in between. This CDR3 is 15 amino acids long. The CDR3 loop reads CASSSTRVSYNEQFF. CDR3 coding DNA: TGTGCCAGCAGCTCAACCCGGGTTTCCTACAATGAGCAGTTCTTC.

This clonotype was detected a few times. J is TRBJ1-2 and V is TRBV6-1; maybe TRBD1 (5 bases). The ends were cut back, 8 bases at V and 6 bases at J, with 19 bases in the middle. The CDR3 is 14 residues long. CDR1 is MNHNS and CDR2 is SASEGT in the germline V gene. The CDR3, as DNA: TGTGCCAGCCGGGGCCTAAGAATATCTGATGGCTACACCTTC. It yields the protein CASRGLRISDGYTF.

This clonotype has a count of ten or more. The rearrangement links TRBV28 to TRBJ2-7, with TRBD2 matching over 7 bases. The CDR3 sequence is 14 residues long. The trim removed 4 bases at V and 2 bases at J, leaving 5 bases unmatched. CDR1 and CDR2 from the germline V gene are MDHEN and SYDVKM. This chain's CDR3 is CASSWPSGPYEQYF. The CDR3 nucleotides are TGTGCCAGCAGTTGGCCTAGCGGCCCCTACGAGCAGTACTTC.

This clonotype was seen at least ten times. The chain links TRBV30 to TRBJ2-4; 10 positions match TRBD1. Germline CDR1 GTSNPN, CDR2 SVGIG (reference sequence). The V and J ends lost 5 bases and 8 bases, in that order; junction bases with no gene match: 3. There are 12 residues in the CDR3. The CDR3 protein is CAWGGQGHIQYF. CDR3 sequence (DNA): TGTGCCTGGGGGGGACAGGGGCACATTCAGTACTTC.

This clonotype was picked up many times. This chain uses TRBV20-1 with TRBJ2-5; D possibly corresponds to TRBD2 (6 bases). V lost 1 base, J lost 1 base, and 10 bases lay in between. The CDR3 extends over 14 amino acids. Germline CDR1 and CDR2: DFQATT and SNEGSKA (reference sequence). The CDR3 DNA is TGCAGTGCTAGAGGGGCGGAGGGCCAAGAGACCCAGTACTTC. This encodes CSARGAEGQETQYF.

The table lists this clonotype with many counts. V gene TRBV12-3 or TRBV12-4 combines with J gene TRBJ2-3; D is ambiguous. This CDR3 region has 16 residues. Trimming shortened V by 4 bases and J by 0 bases, and 14 bases separated the two germline ends. The CDR3 spells CASSSPTDLSTDTQYF. CDR3 in DNA: TGTGCCAGCAGTTCCCCGACCGACCTTAGCACAGATACGCAGTATTTT.

This clonotype was seen at least ten times. The V gene is TRBV6-1, the J gene TRBJ2-2; TRBD2 is a possible D gene (5 bases). Trimming took 8 bases from V and 3 from J, leaving 16 bases between them. From germline, CDR1 is MNHNS and CDR2 SASEGT. The CDR3 runs 15 residues. The CDR3 loop reads CASWTGDRDTGELFF. DNA for the CDR3: TGTGCCAGCTGGACTGGCGATAGGGACACCGGGGAGCTGTTTTTT.

This clonotype was detected a few times. V and J are TRBV6-6 and TRBJ2-7; the D call may be TRBD1 or TRBD2 (6 bases each). CDR1 and CDR2 (germline): MNHNY, SVGAGI (reference sequence). This CDR3 has 14 residues. The CDR3 is CASSYLGGSSEQYV. The CDR3 DNA sequence: TGTGCCAGCAGTTACTTGGGGGGCTCCTCCGAGCAGTACGTC.

This chain joins TRBV6-1 and TRBJ1-5, with a possible D match to TRBD1 (5 bases). V was pared by 8 bases and J by 9 bases, with 17 bases between. From germline, CDR1 is MNHNS and CDR2 SASEGT. There are 13 residues in the CDR3. CDR3 protein: CASRGEVVRPQHF. DNA for the CDR3: TGTGCCAGCCGGGGGGAGGTGGTTCGGCCCCAGCATTTT.

This clonotype was observed many times. The chain has TRBV7-7 and TRBJ2-2; D gene uncertain. V lost 2 bases to trimming and J lost 5 bases, with 6 bases between them. CDR1 and CDR2 (germline): SSHAT, FNYEAQ (reference sequence). This CDR3 contains 13 residues. DNA of the CDR3: TGTGCCAGCAGCTTATTGTCGACCGGGGAGCTGTTTTTT. It yields the protein CASSLLSTGELFF.

This clonotype appeared many times. This chain links TRBV6-5 with TRBJ2-7; 9 nucleotides align to TRBD1. This CDR3 comprises 17 residues. V was clipped by 5 bases and J by 6 bases; unmatched bases: 17. CDR1 and CDR2 from the germline V gene are MNHEY and SVGAGI. The CDR3 DNA sequence: TGTGCCAGCAGTCATCAACGAATCGGGACAGGGATAGGCGAGCAGTACGTC. It is translated as CASSHQRIGTGIGEQYV.

This clonotype was detected many times. The chain couples TRBV12-3 or TRBV12-4 to TRBJ1-1; no definite D call. Trimming left V 6 bases short and J 1 base short, with 12 bases between. The CDR3 consists of 14 residues. CDR3 in amino acids: CASSRFLGNTEAFF. The CDR3 coding sequence is TGTGCCAGCAGCCGATTCCTAGGGAACACTGAAGCTTTCTTT.

The table lists this clonotype with many counts. This chain connects TRBV13 to TRBJ2-3; the match to TRBD2 covers 8 bases. Germline V gene data show CDR1 as PRHDT and CDR2 as FYEKMQ (reference sequence). V dropped 3 bases and J dropped 1; count of bases not matched to a gene: 6. The CDR3 is 16 residues long. CDR3 region: CASSLSGGVGTDTQYF. CDR3 nucleotides: TGTGCCAGCAGCTTGAGCGGGGGAGTGGGCACAGATACGCAGTATTTT. Supplemented by reference TRBV13 and TRBJ2-3, the full variable domain reads AAGVIQSPRHLIKEKRETATLKCYPIPRHDTVYWYQQGPGQDPQFLISFYEKMQSDKGSIPDRFSAQQFSDYHSELNMSSLELGDSALYFCASSLSGGVGTDTQYFGPGTRLTVL.

This clonotype was counted many times. The genes are TRBV4-2 and TRBJ2-1, with D unresolved. Between the trimmed V and J ends, which lost 1 base and 5 bases, there was a span of 9 bases. This CDR3 is built from 14 residues. Germline V gene sequence: CDR1 LGHNA, CDR2 YNFKEQ. CDR3 loop: CASSQGGRNNEQFF. The CDR3 DNA is TGTGCCAGCAGCCAAGGGGGTAGGAACAATGAGCAGTTCTTC.

This clonotype was picked up many times. V gene TRBV20-1 combines with J gene TRBJ1-5, with D possibly matching TRBD1 (6 bases). V was pared by 1 base and J by 0 bases, with 10 bases between. This CDR3 contains 15 residues. The germline V gene encodes CDR1 DFQATT and CDR2 SNEGSKA (reference sequence). The CDR3 spells CSARAAQGSNQPQHF. The CDR3 bases are TGCAGTGCTAGAGCCGCACAGGGTAGCAATCAGCCCCAGCATTTT.

At least ten counts were recorded for this clonotype. The rearrangement joins TRBV18 to TRBJ1-4; D is ambiguous. The V and J ends lost 3 bases and 8 bases respectively, with 16 bases between them. The germline gives CDR1 KGHSH, CDR2 LQKENI. The CDR3 spans 15 residues. The CDR3 DNA reads TGTGCCAGCTCACCGGCCTCCGGGCGTGGAGAAAAACTGTTTTTT. Protein: CASSPASGRGEKLFF.

This clonotype was seen repeatedly, ten times or more. This chain joins TRBV11-2 and TRBJ2-7, with 12 bases fitting TRBD2. In germline, CDR1 is SGHAT, CDR2 FQNNGV. The CDR3 runs to 15 residues. V trimming: 4 bases; J trimming: 3 bases; junction bases outside the gene matches: 4. CDR3 in amino acids: CASSSGTSGFYEQYF. Written as DNA, the CDR3 is TGTGCCAGCAGCTCCGGGACTAGCGGGTTCTACGAGCAGTACTTC.

This clonotype was detected many times. The chain joins TRBV6-5 to TRBJ2-4, with 10 bases matching TRBD1. This CDR3 region has 14 residues. V lost 5 bases and J lost 6; bases outside the gene matches: 4. The germline V gene encodes CDR1 MNHEY and CDR2 SVGAGI. CDR3 bases: TGTGCCAGCAGTCAAAGGACAGGGGGAAACATTCAGTACTTC. It is translated as CASSQRTGGNIQYF.

Ten or more counts support this clonotype. This sequence joins TRBV9 and TRBJ1-5; D ambiguous. This CDR3 region has 17 residues. Germline V gene sequence: CDR1 SGDLS, CDR2 YYNGEE. Trimming took 0 bases from V and 0 from J, leaving 13 bases between them. The CDR3 coding sequence is TGTGCCAGCAGCGTAGCCCCGGCCCCCGATAGCAATCAGCCCCAGCATTTT. Protein: CASSVAPAPDSNQPQHF. Variable domain in full (rest from reference TRBV9 and TRBJ1-5): DSGVTQTPKHLITATGQRVTLRCSPRSGDLSVYWYQQSLDQGLQFLIQYYNGEERAKGNILERFSAQQFPDLHSELNLSSLELGDSALYFCASSVAPAPDSNQPQHFGDGTRLSIL.

V is TRBV7-9 and J is TRBJ1-1, with D unresolved. V was shortened by 6 bases and J by 7 bases, with 9 bases between the two germline ends. The CDR3 has 11 residues. Germline V gene data show CDR1 as SEHNR and CDR2 as FQNEAQ (reference sequence). In DNA form, the CDR3 reads TGTGCCAGCAGTTTCAGTCTTGAAGCTTTCTTT. This gives the protein CASSFSLEAFF.

This clonotype came up a few times. The rearrangement uses TRBV12-3 or TRBV12-4 and TRBJ1-4; D gene uncertain. V lost 7 bases, J lost 6 bases, and 15 bases lay in between. CDR3 size: 14 residues. The CDR3 region is CASTGPQPDEKLFF. For the CDR3, the DNA is TGTGCCAGCACCGGGCCCCAGCCGGATGAAAAACTGTTTTTT.

The V and J genes are TRBV6-5 and TRBJ1-2; D perhaps matches TRBD1 (6 bases). Germline CDR1 is MNHEY and CDR2 is SVGAGI. The V and J ends lost 2 bases and 7 bases respectively, with 11 bases between them. The CDR3 contains 13 residues. DNA for the CDR3: TGTGCCAGCAGTTACCGTGGGGGGCTTGGCTACACCTTC. Residues: CASSYRGGLGYTF.

Only a few counts were recorded for this clonotype. The chain's CDR3 is CASSLGDRRYTEAFF. In DNA, the CDR3 is TGCGCCAGCAGCTTGGGGGACAGAAGGTACACTGAAGCTTTCTTT. V gene TRBV5-1 combines with J gene TRBJ1-1; 7 bases match TRBD1. The J segment lost 3 bases and the V segment lost 0 bases, leaving 5 bases of the junction unmatched. The germline V gene encodes CDR1 SGHRS and CDR2 YFSETQ. This CDR3 is built from 15 residues.

On this clonotype: This clone may be a read error of a much larger clone one base away. This rearrangement joins TRBV28 to TRBJ2-7, with TRBD2 identical over 8 bases. CDR3 length: 12 amino acids. Germline assignment: CDR1 MDHEN and CDR2 SYDVKM. The CDR3 region is CVSSGTTAEQYF. As DNA, the CDR3 is TGTGTCAGTAGCGGGACGACGGCCGAGCAGTACTTC.

This clonotype was found many times. The CDR3 loop is CASRRSLDTQYF. The CDR3 bases are TGTGCCAGCAGGAGATCTTTGGATACGCAGTATTTT. V is TRBV12-3 or TRBV12-4 and J is TRBJ2-3; no reliable D call. This CDR3 is 12 amino acids long. Trimming removed 6 bases from V and 6 bases from J, with 10 bases in between.

This clonotype was detected many times. The gene calls are TRBV6-5 and TRBJ1-5, with 8 bases identical to TRBD1. This CDR3 is 15 amino acids long. Germline V lookup: CDR1 MNHEY, CDR2 SVGAGI. V gave up 6 bases and J gave up 9 bases; unmatched junction bases: 13. CDR3 loop: CASSRDRRTQSPQHF. The CDR3 DNA sequence: TGTGCCAGCAGCCGGGACAGGAGGACGCAATCGCCCCAGCATTTT.

This clonotype was counted many times. The chain is built from TRBV4-3 and TRBJ2-1; 7 bases agree with TRBD2. The CDR3 totals 15 residues. V shed 5 bases and J 7 bases; nucleotides not matched to a gene: 11. Germline CDR1 and CDR2: LGHNA and YSLEER. The chain's CDR3 is CASSLLASSKNEQFF. The CDR3 nucleotides read TGCGCCAGCAGCTTACTAGCGAGTTCGAAGAATGAGCAGTTCTTC.

This clonotype has at least ten counts. This chain links TRBV7-9 with TRBJ1-4, with D possibly matching TRBD1 (6 bases). The V end was cut by 4 bases, the J end by 7 bases, with 16 bases between. This CDR3 comprises 15 residues. CDR1 is SEHNR and CDR2 is FQNEAQ in the germline V gene (reference sequence). CDR3 sequence: CASSSTPTGSEKLFF. The CDR3 nucleotides read TGTGCCAGCAGCTCAACTCCTACAGGGAGTGAAAAACTGTTTTTT.

This clonotype was picked up many times. V is TRBV7-6 and J is TRBJ2-1; no clear D gene. Germline values: CDR1 SGHVS, CDR2 FNYEAQ. The CDR3 is 14 residues long. The V gene lost 1 base and the J gene lost 4 bases, with 8 bases spanning the gap. CDR3 in amino acids: CASSLGAEYNEQFF. CDR3 DNA: TGTGCCAGCAGCTTAGGGGCGGAATACAATGAGCAGTTCTTC.